A single sample gave rise to the 23 T cell receptor beta chains below, sequenced in a study of Ad26.COV2.S vaccination and SARS-CoV-2 variants. Treatment given: around 19 received Ad26.COV2.S at low or high dose, single or two shots; several received placebo; per-sample allocation not given. Sampling happened 63 days after the first vaccine or placebo injection. Clones were sequenced by immunoSEQ multiplex PCR, and TCRdb holds only the in-frame ones, with some missing. The data contain hundreds of thousands of clones, nearly 90% of them singletons. The source material was peripheral blood, sampled in a trial of Ad26.COV2.S vaccine versus placebo. Every receptor here comes from a person aged 18-60 years who received the Ad26.COV2.S COVID-19 vaccine or a placebo.

This chain connects TRBV7-2 to TRBJ2-1; TRBD2 matches 8 bases. The CDR3 loop spans 14 amino acids. Germline lookup yields CDR1 SGHTA and CDR2 FQGNSA. Trimming cost V 7 bases and J 4 bases; bases outside gene matches: 6. For the CDR3, the DNA is TGTGCCAGCAACGGGGGGGCGTGGTACAATGAGCAGTTCTTC. Translation gives CASNGGAWYNEQFF.

The chain joins TRBV7-3 to TRBJ1-1; no clear D. The CDR3 is made up of 13 amino acids. V was clipped by 3 bases and J by 1 base, with 6 bases between them. Germline CDR1 SGHTA, CDR2 FQGTGA. The CDR3 spells CASSFTKNTEAFF. In nucleotides, the CDR3 is TGTGCCAGCAGCTTTACGAAGAACACTGAAGCTTTCTTT.

The genes are TRBV4-2 and TRBJ1-6, with D unclear. Germline CDR1 is LGHNA and CDR2 is YNFKEQ. There are 15 residues in the CDR3. Trimming cost V 0 bases and J 6 bases, with 9 bases left between them. CDR3 amino acids: CASSQEGNLNSPLHF. The CDR3 coding sequence is TGTGCCAGCAGCCAAGAGGGGAACCTTAATTCACCCCTCCACTTT.

This clone has more than one count but fewer than ten. As DNA, the CDR3 is TGTGCCAGCAGCAAGCGGACAGGGAGTTCTGGGGCCAACGTCCTGACTTTC. Encoded protein: CASSKRTGSSGANVLTF. V is TRBV7-2 and J is TRBJ2-6; 8 nucleotides match TRBD1. Germline CDR1 and CDR2: SGHTA and FQGNSA. V was clipped by 5 bases and J by 1 base; unmatched bases: 7. There are 17 residues in the CDR3.

This clone was recorded only once. CDR3 coding DNA: TGTGCCAGCAGCTTAGATCTACAGAGCCATGAGCAGTTCTTC. Translating it yields CASSLDLQSHEQFF. The rearrangement links TRBV11-2 to TRBJ2-1; no reliable D call. Trimming shortened V by 0 bases and J by 8 bases, and 11 bases separated the two germline ends. CDR3 size: 14 residues. Germline CDR1 and CDR2: SGHAT and FQNNGV.

This clone came up a few times. The chain carries TRBV18 and TRBJ1-5, with D possibly being TRBD1 (6 bases). V dropped 2 bases and J dropped 5 bases, with 10 bases sitting between them. CDR3 length equals 14 residues. Germline assignment: CDR1 KGHSH and CDR2 LQKENI. CDR3 sequence: CASSPIAGDQPQHF. CDR3 in DNA: TGTGCCAGCTCACCAATTGCAGGGGATCAGCCCCAGCATTTT.

The gene calls are TRBV2 and TRBJ2-3; 8 nucleotides line up with TRBD2. This CDR3 comprises 14 residues. CDR1 is SNHLY, CDR2 FYNNEI, per germline. J gave up 1 base and V 6 bases, and 3 bases lay outside the gene matches. CDR3 sequence reads: CASSVGGGTDTQYF. In DNA, the CDR3 is TGTGCCAGCAGCGTCGGGGGGGGCACAGATACGCAGTATTTT.

V gene TRBV14 combines with J gene TRBJ2-1, with 11 bases lining up with TRBD2. Germline V gene lookup returns CDR1 SGHDN and CDR2 FVKESK. V lost 2 bases, J lost 5 bases, and 11 bases stayed unmatched. The CDR3 runs 18 residues. This CDR3 is CASSQTTSGTYPHNEQFF. Here the CDR3 DNA reads TGTGCCAGCAGCCAAACGACTAGCGGGACCTACCCCCACAATGAGCAGTTCTTC.

The chain recombines TRBV5-1 with TRBJ2-1; no definite D call. The germline V gene encodes CDR1 SGHRS and CDR2 YFSETQ. The CDR3 is 15 residues long. V lost 2 bases and J 2 bases, leaving 11 bases between the germline ends. CDR3 nucleotides: TGCGCCAGCAGCTTCTTTGCGGAGCCCTACAATGAGCAGTTCTTC. Its translation is CASSFFAEPYNEQFF.

The chain uses TRBV5-1 and TRBJ2-2, with TRBD1 as a possible D gene (5 bases). Per germline, CDR1 SGHRS and CDR2 YFSETQ. Trimming stripped 5 bases from V and 2 bases from J, with 13 bases between. The CDR3 extends over 15 amino acids. Written as DNA, the CDR3 is TGCGCCAGCAGACTGCGACAGATTAACACCGGGGAGCTGTTTTTT. Protein sequence: CASRLRQINTGELFF.

V usage is TRBV25-1 and J usage is TRBJ1-5; no firm D call. This CDR3 is built from 17 residues. V was shortened by 5 bases and J by 8 bases, with 25 bases between the two germline ends. CDR1 and CDR2 (germline): MGHDK, SYGVNS. CDR3 DNA: TGTGCCAGCAGTCCTCTGTTCCAGGCCGACCCCTGGGAGCCCCAGCATTTT. This gives the protein CASSPLFQADPWEPQHF.

This clone was counted once. The gene calls are TRBV7-9 and TRBJ2-3, with D unclear. Germline-derived CDR1 and CDR2 are SEHNR and FQNEAQ (reference sequence). This CDR3 has 12 amino acids. V gave up 6 bases and J gave up 2 bases, with 6 bases separating them. DNA for the CDR3: TGTGCCAGCAGACCAGTCACAGATACGCAGTATTTT. Its translation is CASRPVTDTQYF.

V usage is TRBV12-3 or TRBV12-4 and J usage is TRBJ1-6; D remains unclear. The CDR3 length is 13 residues. Trimming left V 5 bases short and J 9 bases short, with 11 bases between. DNA of the CDR3: TGTGCCAGCAGTGCAATTTCTGCTTCACCCCTCCACTTT. Its translation is CASSAISASPLHF.

Worth noting for this clone: This same CDR3 is encoded by further DNA sequences in the sample. V and J are TRBV7-3 and TRBJ2-7; unclear D gene. Trimming removed 5 bases at V and 3 bases at J, with 14 bases between. Germline CDR1 SGHTA, CDR2 FQGTGA. The CDR3 is made up of 14 amino acids. The CDR3 protein is CASSLRDRCYEQYF. The CDR3 nucleotides are TGTGCCAGCAGCCTTAGGGATAGGTGCTACGAGCAGTACTTC.

V and J are TRBV15 and TRBJ2-3; D is uncertain. Trimming stripped 0 bases from V and 9 bases from J, with 10 bases between. Per germline, CDR1 LNHNV and CDR2 YYDKDF (reference sequence). The CDR3 runs 13 residues. The CDR3 protein is CATSRDQGVTQYF. The CDR3 DNA is TGTGCCACCAGCAGAGATCAAGGCGTAACGCAGTATTTT.

This chain connects TRBV11-2 to TRBJ2-7; 8 nucleotides agree with TRBD1. This CDR3 region has 13 residues. V was clipped by 7 bases and J by 3 bases; unmatched bases: 5. Germline V gene data show CDR1 as SGHAT and CDR2 as FQNNGV. The CDR3 sequence is CASMLTGGYEQYF. The CDR3 nucleotides read TGTGCCAGCATGCTTACAGGGGGCTACGAGCAGTACTTC.

The chain links TRBV7-8 to TRBJ2-7; 10 nucleotides agree with TRBD2. Unmatched junction bases numbered 12, after V lost 2 bases and J lost 5 bases. Germline-derived CDR1 and CDR2 are SGHVS and FQNEAQ. This CDR3 has 17 residues. The CDR3 region has the DNA TGTGCCAGCAGCTTAACTCTGCTAGCGGGAGTAGAAGACGAGCAGTACGTC. Translation: CASSLTLLAGVEDEQYV.

The chain employs TRBV27 and TRBJ2-3, with 12 bases fitting TRBD2. This CDR3 is built from 18 residues. V shed 5 bases, J shed 0 bases, and the junction held 9 bases outside the gene matches. Germline V lookup: CDR1 MNHEY, CDR2 SMNVEV (reference sequence). The CDR3 DNA sequence: TGTGCCAGCAGTATCAGGCGGGGGACTAGCGGGAGCACAGATACGCAGTATTTT. This codes for CASSIRRGTSGSTDTQYF.

The sample holds one count of this clone. This rearrangement joins TRBV4-1 to TRBJ1-2; D is unclear. CDR3 length: 15 amino acids. Trimming took 4 bases from V and 3 from J, leaving 15 bases between them. Germline CDR1 reads MGHRA; CDR2 reads YSYEKL. CDR3 nucleotide sequence: TGCGCCAGCAGCCCCGTGGGGAGGGCGGACTATGGCTACACCTTC. Protein: CASSPVGRADYGYTF.

V is TRBV11-2 and J is TRBJ2-7, with 7 bases lining up with TRBD2. V dropped 3 bases and J dropped 3; count of bases not matched to a gene: 5. Germline lookup yields CDR1 SGHAT and CDR2 FQNNGV. The CDR3 sequence is 14 residues long. The CDR3 loop reads CASSFPTSHYEQYF. CDR3 bases: TGTGCCAGCAGCTTCCCGACTAGCCACTACGAGCAGTACTTC.

In DNA form, the CDR3 reads TGCGCCAGCAGGGACAGCCATTCCTCTGGAAACACCATATATTTT. Protein product: CASRDSHSSGNTIYF. V usage is TRBV5-1 and J usage is TRBJ1-3; tentatively, D is TRBD1 (6 bases). Trimming took off 5 bases at V and 0 bases at J, with 12 bases between the two ends. CDR1 SGHRS and CDR2 YFSETQ come from the germline V gene. This CDR3 spans 15 amino acids.

With respect to this clone: Other DNA sequences of this sample code for an identical CDR3. This rearrangement joins TRBV4-1 to TRBJ1-2; D gene ambiguous. The length of the CDR3 is 12 residues. Germline assignment: CDR1 MGHRA and CDR2 YSYEKL. The V gene lost 0 bases and the J gene lost 5 bases, with 4 bases spanning the gap. This CDR3 is CASSQEGYGYTF. In DNA, the CDR3 is TGCGCCAGCAGCCAAGAAGGGTATGGCTACACCTTC.

J is TRBJ1-3 and V is TRBV7-8; D not certain. Germline V gene sequence: CDR1 SGHVS, CDR2 FQNEAQ. The CDR3 is made up of 15 amino acids. The germline V and J ends were trimmed by 1 base and 0 bases, with 7 bases remaining between them. CDR3 sequence reads: CASSLVPLSGNTIYF. CDR3 nucleotides: TGTGCCAGCAGCTTAGTGCCGCTCTCTGGAAACACCATATATTTT.